Listed below are T cell receptor beta chains from one sample, sequenced in a study of T-cell reconstitution after alpha-beta-depleted transplantation in children. TCRdb independently ran MiXCR on the PCR reads; one entry per CDR3 protein. In the table there are around 250,000 distinct CDR3 sequences, about a quarter of which are singletons. The starting material was PBMCs, obtained before TCRalphabeta/CD19-depleted stem cell transplant. The receptors come from a girl aged 2-15 years with Fanconi anemia, due to receive a stem cell transplant. CDR3s include the opening cysteine and the closing phenylalanine or tryptophan. D genes are given only for firm matches. Not all rows give a size; the values are once, few, many and, for expanded clones, a class.

D gene,J gene,clone size,V gene,CDR3 protein,CDR3 DNA
.,TRBJ2-7,.,TRBV29-1,CSVGQAGPYEQYF,TGCAGCGTTGGACAAGCGGGTCCCTACGAGCAGTACTTC
TRBD2,TRBJ2-1,.,TRBV18,CASSPLAGRGGSYNEQFF,TGTGCCAGCTCACCGCTAGCGGGACGCGGAGGGTCCTACAATGAGCAGTTCTTC
.,TRBJ2-1,few,TRBV5-1,CASRSRADEQFF,TGCGCCAGCAGAAGCAGGGCGGATGAGCAGTTCTTC
TRBD1,TRBJ2-2,.,TRBV5-1,CASSLGQGTNTGELFF,TGCGCCAGCAGCTTGGGACAGGGTACGAACACCGGGGAGCTGTTTTTT
.,TRBJ1-2,few,TRBV14,CASSQVAGNYGYTF,TGTGCCAGCAGCCAAGTGGCAGGGAACTATGGCTACACCTTC
.,TRBJ2-5,many,TRBV20-1,CSAPRQGGTQYF,TGCAGTGCCCCTCGACAAGGAGGGACCCAGTACTTC
TRBD2,TRBJ2-7,few,TRBV6-6,CASSYGTSGGQYF,TGTGCCAGCAGTTACGGGACTAGCGGGGGGCAGTACTTC
TRBD1,TRBJ2-1,many,TRBV6-5,CASSYWTGGGYNEQFF,TGTGCCAGCAGTTACTGGACAGGGGGGGGTTACAATGAGCAGTTCTTC
.,TRBJ1-1,few,TRBV29-1,CSVGETVNTEAFF,TGCAGCGTTGGCGAGACAGTGAACACTGAAGCTTTCTTT
.,TRBJ2-7,few,TRBV20-1,CSARDDNSYEQYF,TGCAGTGCTAGAGACGACAACTCCTACGAGCAGTACTTC
TRBD2,TRBJ2-7,few,TRBV20-1,CSASGTSGAYEQYF,TGCAGTGCTTCCGGGACTAGCGGGGCCTACGAGCAGTACTTC
TRBD1,TRBJ2-1,many,TRBV30,CAWNSGTGAYNEQFF,TGTGCCTGGAACTCCGGGACAGGGGCCTACAATGAGCAGTTCTTC
TRBD1,TRBJ1-1,many,TRBV29-1,CSVLTGGTEAFF,TGCAGCGTCCTAACAGGGGGAACTGAAGCTTTCTTT
TRBD2,TRBJ2-3,.,TRBV6-5,CASSYSGLAGSTDTQYF,TGTGCCAGCAGTTACTCCGGACTAGCGGGTAGCACAGATACGCAGTATTTT
TRBD1,TRBJ2-1,many,TRBV29-1,CSAGQGGGLGNEQFF,TGCAGCGCTGGACAGGGTGGAGGGTTGGGCAATGAGCAGTTCTTC
.,TRBJ1-6,.,TRBV5-6,CASSFEPGNRSPLHF,TGTGCCAGCAGCTTCGAGCCAGGGAATCGTTCACCCCTCCACTTT
TRBD2,TRBJ2-7,many,TRBV6-5,CASSYSGGHSYEQYF,TGTGCCAGCAGTTATAGCGGGGGGCACTCCTACGAGCAGTACTTC
.,TRBJ2-3,.,TRBV7-2,CASSSPLGQITDTQYF,TGTGCCAGCAGCTCGCCACTAGGACAGATAACAGATACGCAGTATTTT
TRBD2,TRBJ2-1,.,TRBV6-5,CASSYAGLAVNEQFF,TGTGCCAGCAGTTATGCGGGACTAGCGGTCAATGAGCAGTTCTTC
.,TRBJ2-7,many,TRBV27,CASSITGGGYEQYF,TGTGCCAGCAGTATTACAGGGGGAGGGTACGAGCAGTACTTC
TRBD2,TRBJ2-1,.,TRBV2,CASSGASGPYNEQFF,TGTGCCAGCAGTGGTGCTAGCGGTCCCTACAATGAGCAGTTCTTC
.,TRBJ2-2,.,TRBV18,CASSPKRGTGELFF,TGTGCCAGCTCACCAAAAAGGGGTACCGGGGAGCTGTTTTTT
.,TRBJ2-3,many,TRBV12-3/TRBV12-4,CASSLGGDTQYF,TGTGCCAGCAGCTTAGGTGGAGATACGCAGTATTTT
TRBD2,TRBJ2-2,.,TRBV11-2,CASSPLFPSGGRTGELFF,TGTGCCAGCAGCCCCCTGTTCCCTAGCGGGGGGAGGACCGGGGAGCTGTTTTTT
.,TRBJ1-4,.,TRBV7-2,CASSLLGPNEKLFF,TGTGCCAGCAGCTTACTGGGGCCAAATGAAAAACTGTTTTTT
TRBD1,TRBJ2-1,.,TRBV10-3,CAISGTGASEQFF,TGTGCCATCAGTGGGACAGGGGCAAGCGAGCAGTTCTTC
.,TRBJ2-1,many,TRBV29-1,CSVDWAATNEQFF,TGCAGCGTTGACTGGGCGGCTACTAATGAGCAGTTCTTC
TRBD1,TRBJ2-5,few,TRBV29-1,CSAGQGRETQYF,TGCAGCGCGGGACAGGGGAGAGAGACCCAGTACTTC
TRBD2,TRBJ2-7,few,TRBV10-3,CAISEGTSGTYEQYF,TGTGCCATCAGTGAAGGGACTAGCGGCACCTACGAGCAGTACTTC
.,TRBJ2-3,many,TRBV9,CATSLGQSTDTQYF,TGTGCCACATCTCTTGGACAGAGCACAGATACGCAGTATTTT
TRBD2,TRBJ2-2,many,TRBV5-1,CASSFLAGPSTGELFF,TGCGCCAGCAGCTTTCTAGCGGGGCCGAGCACCGGGGAGCTGTTTTTT
TRBD2,TRBJ2-1,.,TRBV7-8,CASSFESGGAYEQFF,TGTGCCAGCAGCTTTGAGAGCGGGGGGGCCTATGAGCAGTTCTTC
TRBD2,TRBJ2-1,.,TRBV20-1,CSAITSGRRWYNEQFF,TGCAGTGCTATTACTAGCGGGAGGAGGTGGTACAATGAGCAGTTCTTC
.,TRBJ2-1,many,TRBV29-1,CSVDAYNEQFF,TGCAGCGTTGACGCGTACAATGAGCAGTTCTTC
TRBD2,TRBJ2-7,many,TRBV12-3/TRBV12-4,CASSLIAGVYEQYF,TGTGCCAGCAGTTTAATCGCGGGAGTCTACGAGCAGTACTTC
.,TRBJ2-1,.,TRBV10-3,CAISESGVAYNEQFF,TGTGCCATCAGTGAGTCTGGGGTGGCCTACAATGAGCAGTTCTTC
TRBD1,TRBJ2-1,many,TRBV20-1,CSASDRDRGLWEQFF,TGCAGTGCTAGCGACAGGGACAGGGGGCTTTGGGAGCAGTTCTTC
.,TRBJ2-7,many,TRBV7-2,CASSLAGTPEQYF,TGTGCCAGCAGCTTAGCAGGGACCCCCGAGCAGTACTTC
TRBD2,TRBJ2-7,.,TRBV27,CASTDGTSGTYEQYF,TGTGCCAGCACAGACGGGACTAGCGGGACCTACGAGCAGTACTTC
.,TRBJ2-1,many,TRBV4-2,CASSPESVYNEQFF,TGTGCCAGCAGCCCGGAATCAGTTTACAATGAGCAGTTCTTC
TRBD1,TRBJ2-2,.,TRBV2,CATGTGNTGELFF,TGTGCCACCGGGACAGGCAACACCGGGGAGCTGTTTTTT
TRBD2,TRBJ2-3,.,TRBV20-1,CSANRRLALEHTDTQYF,TGCAGTGCTAACCGCCGACTAGCCTTGGAACACACAGATACGCAGTATTTT
TRBD2,TRBJ2-1,.,TRBV4-1,CASSPGLAGVLKSNEQFF,TGCGCCAGCAGCCCGGGACTAGCGGGAGTCTTAAAGTCCAATGAGCAGTTCTTC